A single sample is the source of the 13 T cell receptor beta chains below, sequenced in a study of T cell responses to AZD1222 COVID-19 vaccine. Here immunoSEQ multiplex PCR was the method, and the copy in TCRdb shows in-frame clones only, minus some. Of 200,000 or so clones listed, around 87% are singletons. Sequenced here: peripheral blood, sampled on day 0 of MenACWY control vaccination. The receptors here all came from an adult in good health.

The chain's CDR3 is CASSPSSGTGYGYTF. CDR3 nucleotide sequence: TGCGCCAGCAGCCCGAGCTCCGGGACAGGGTATGGCTACACCTTC. V usage is TRBV5-1 and J usage is TRBJ1-2; 9 positions match TRBD1. V shed 4 bases and J 5 bases; nucleotides not matched to a gene: 9. The CDR3 runs to 15 residues. Germline V gives CDR1 SGHRS, CDR2 YFSETQ. The full variable domain, rest sourced from reference TRBV5-1 and TRBJ1-2, is KAGVTQTPRYLIKTRGQQVTLSCSPISGHRSVSWYQQTPGQGLQFLFEYFSETQRNKGNFPGRFSGRQFSNSRSEMNVSTLELGDSALYLCASSPSSGTGYGYTFGSGTRLTVV.

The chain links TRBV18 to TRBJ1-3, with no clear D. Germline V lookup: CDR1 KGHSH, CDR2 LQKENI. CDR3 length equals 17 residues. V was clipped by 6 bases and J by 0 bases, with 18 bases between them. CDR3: CASSLENRPHSGNTIYF. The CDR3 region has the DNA TGTGCCAGCTCCTTAGAGAACCGGCCCCACTCTGGAAACACCATATATTTT.

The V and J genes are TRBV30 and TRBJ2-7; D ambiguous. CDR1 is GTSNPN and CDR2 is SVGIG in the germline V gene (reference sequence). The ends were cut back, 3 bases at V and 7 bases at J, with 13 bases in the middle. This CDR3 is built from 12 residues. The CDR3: CAWSIGEMEQYF. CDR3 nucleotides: TGTGCCTGGAGCATCGGCGAGATGGAGCAGTACTTC.

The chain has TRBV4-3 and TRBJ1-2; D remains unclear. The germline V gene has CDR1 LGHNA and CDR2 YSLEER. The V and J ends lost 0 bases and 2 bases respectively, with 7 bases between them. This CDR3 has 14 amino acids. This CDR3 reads CASSQDGRNYGYTF. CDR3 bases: TGCGCCAGCAGCCAAGACGGTCGGAACTATGGCTACACCTTC.

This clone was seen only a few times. The CDR3 spells CASSSVDRGAGNTIYF. CDR3 coding DNA: TGTGCCAGCAGTTCCGTAGACAGGGGTGCTGGAAACACCATATATTTT. The rearrangement joins TRBV28 to TRBJ1-3; 8 bases line up with TRBD1. This CDR3 has 16 residues. Germline V gene sequence: CDR1 MDHEN, CDR2 SYDVKM. V shed 4 bases, J shed 2 bases, and the junction held 7 bases outside the gene matches.

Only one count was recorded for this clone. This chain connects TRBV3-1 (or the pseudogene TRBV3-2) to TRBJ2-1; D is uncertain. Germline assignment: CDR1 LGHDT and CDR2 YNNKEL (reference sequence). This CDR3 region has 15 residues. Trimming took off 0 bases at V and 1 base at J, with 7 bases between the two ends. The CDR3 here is CASSQDPFSYNEQFF. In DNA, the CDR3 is TGTGCCAGCAGCCAAGACCCTTTTTCCTACAATGAGCAGTTCTTC.

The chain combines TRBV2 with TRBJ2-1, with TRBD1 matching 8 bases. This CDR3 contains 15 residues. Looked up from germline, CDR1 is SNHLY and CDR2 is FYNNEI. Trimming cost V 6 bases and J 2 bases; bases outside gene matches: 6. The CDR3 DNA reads TGTGCCAGCAGGAGAACAGGGGGTCCCTACAATGAGCAGTTCTTC. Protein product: CASRRTGGPYNEQFF.

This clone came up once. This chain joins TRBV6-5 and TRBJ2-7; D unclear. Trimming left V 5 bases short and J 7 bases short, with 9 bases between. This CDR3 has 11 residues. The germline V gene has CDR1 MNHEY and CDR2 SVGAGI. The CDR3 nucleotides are TGTGCCAGCAGTCCCTTTTTTGAGCAGTACTTC. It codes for CASSPFFEQYF.

The CDR3 loop is CASSNTGTPDEKLFF. The CDR3 bases are TGTGCCAGCAGCAATACCGGGACGCCGGATGAAAAACTGTTTTTT. The chain has TRBV9 and TRBJ1-4; TRBD1 is a possible D gene (5 bases). The CDR3 runs to 15 residues. V shed 4 bases and J shed 6 bases, with 16 bases lying between them. The germline V gene encodes CDR1 SGDLS and CDR2 YYNGEE.

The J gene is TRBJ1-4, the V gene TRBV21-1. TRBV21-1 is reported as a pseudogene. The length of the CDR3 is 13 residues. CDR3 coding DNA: TGTGCCAGCGGAGGTAGGGGTTGCGAAAAACTGTTTTTT. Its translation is CASGGRGCEKLFF.

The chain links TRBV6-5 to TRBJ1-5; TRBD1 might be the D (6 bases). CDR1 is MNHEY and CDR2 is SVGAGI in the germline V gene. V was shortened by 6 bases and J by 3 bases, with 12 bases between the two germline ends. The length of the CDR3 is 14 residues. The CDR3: CASSPGQINQPQHF. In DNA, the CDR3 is TGTGCCAGCAGCCCCGGACAGATCAATCAGCCCCAGCATTTT.

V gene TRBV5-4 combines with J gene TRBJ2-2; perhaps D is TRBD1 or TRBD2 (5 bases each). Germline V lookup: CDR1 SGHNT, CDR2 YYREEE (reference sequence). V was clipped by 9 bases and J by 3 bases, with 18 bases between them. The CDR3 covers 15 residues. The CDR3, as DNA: TGTGCCACTAGAATTGGGGGTTCTTACACCGGGGAGCTGTTTTTT. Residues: CATRIGGSYTGELFF.

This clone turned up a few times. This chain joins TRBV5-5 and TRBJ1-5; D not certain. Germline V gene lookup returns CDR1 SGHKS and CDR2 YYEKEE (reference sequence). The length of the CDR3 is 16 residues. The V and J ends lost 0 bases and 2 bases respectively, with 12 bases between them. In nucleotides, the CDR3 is TGTGCCAGCAGCTTGGACGCGGGCTCGGGCAATCAGCCCCAGCATTTT. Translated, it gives CASSLDAGSGNQPQHF. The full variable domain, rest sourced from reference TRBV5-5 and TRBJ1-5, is DAGVTQSPTHLIKTRGQQVTLRCSPISGHKSVSWYQQVLGQGPQFIFQYYEKEERGRGNFPDRFSARQFPNYSSELNVNALLLGDSALYLCASSLDAGSGNQPQHFGDGTRLSIL.